This note documents a single T cell receptor beta chain sequence. The data stem from a study of T cell changes during pregnancy in multiple sclerosis. CDR1 and CDR2 from the germline V gene are SEHNR and FQNEAQ (reference sequence). The V segment lost 3 bases and the J segment 6 bases; nucleotides outside the gene matches: 4. The CDR3 spans 15 residues. TCRdb's copy holds only in-frame clones and misses some; the assay was immunoSEQ multiplex PCR. The sample consists of about 59,000 clones, roughly 94% of them appearing once. Sequenced here: CD8+ T cells from peripheral blood mononuclear cells, sampled after pregnancy. This clonotype was sampled from a female donor with multiple sclerosis, enrolled in a pregnancy study. The rearrangement uses TRBV7-9 and TRBJ2-2, with 10 bases aligning to TRBD1. The CDR3 spells CASSFRQGAAGELFF. The CDR3 DNA reads as TGTGCCAGCAGCTTTAGACAGGGGGCCGCCGGGGAGCTGTTTTTT.